The next 14 T cell receptor beta chains were all read from a single sample in a study of T cells expressing NK-cell markers. TCRdb re-called the 5' RACE reads; every CDR3 protein appears as one record, without DNA. The sample includes about 140,000 distinct CDR3 sequences. Material: blood T cells: a sorted CD56 or NKG2C T cell subset, CD4+ or CD8+ T cells, or bulk PBMC T cells (not recorded which). The receptor source for this set is a young man in good health.

The V call is TRBV3-1, the J call TRBJ2-1; TCRdb picks TRBD2, but there is no DNA to check that call. There are 13 residues in the CDR3. Germline CDR1 reads LGHDT; CDR2 reads YNNKEL (reference sequence). Here the CDR3 reads CASSPDWINEQFF.

The CDR3 loop is CASSYGAGEFGGELFF. This chain connects TRBV6-5 to TRBJ2-2; TCRdb designates TRBD2, a call that cannot be tested without DNA. Germline CDR1 is MNHEY and CDR2 is SVGAGI. The CDR3 is 16 residues long.

The rearrangement links TRBV13 to TRBJ2-1; TCRdb's D call, TRBD1, is unchecked because there is no DNA. CDR3 length equals 12 residues. In germline, CDR1 is PRHDT, CDR2 FYEKMQ (reference sequence). The CDR3 loop is CASSFQGSEQFF.

The chain carries TRBV20-1 and TRBJ2-5; as DNA is missing, the TRBD1 call by TCRdb cannot be tested. CDR3 length: 15 amino acids. The germline V gene encodes CDR1 DFQATT and CDR2 SNEGSKA (reference sequence). CDR3 in amino acids: CSAHPDLTRGETQYF.

V usage is TRBV29-1 and J usage is TRBJ2-7. The CDR3 consists of 12 residues. Germline V lookup: CDR1 SQVTM, CDR2 ANQGSEA. The CDR3 region is CSVEDRTYEQYF.

The chain combines TRBV6-2 or TRBV6-3 with TRBJ2-1. From germline, CDR1 is MNHEY and CDR2 SVGEGT. The CDR3 spans 12 residues. CDR3 sequence: CASSKDGFEQFF.

V and J are TRBV10-3 and TRBJ2-3; TCRdb returns TRBD2, unconfirmable since there is no DNA. The CDR3 consists of 16 residues. Germline V lookup: CDR1 ENHRY, CDR2 SYGVKD. This chain's CDR3 is CAISDTWDLSTDTQYF.

The V gene is TRBV6-2 or TRBV6-3, the J gene TRBJ2-7; TCRdb picks TRBD1, but there is no DNA to check that call. From germline, CDR1 is MNHEY and CDR2 SVGEGT. The length of the CDR3 is 13 residues. The chain's CDR3 is CASSRPNPAEQYF.

CDR3 sequence: CSVRTGFYEQYF. This rearrangement joins TRBV29-1 to TRBJ2-7; no DNA is available, so the TRBD1 call from TCRdb remains unchecked. The CDR3 totals 12 residues. Germline V lookup: CDR1 SQVTM, CDR2 ANQGSEA.

This chain links TRBV9 with TRBJ2-1; TCRdb calls TRBD2, which cannot be checked without DNA. The germline CDR1 and CDR2 sequences are SGDLS and YYNGEE. The CDR3 totals 14 residues. CDR3 amino acids: CASSVEASGIEQFF.

V is TRBV18 and J is TRBJ1-5. Per the germline V gene, CDR1 is KGHSH and CDR2 is LQKENI. CDR3 length: 13 amino acids. CDR3 sequence reads: CASSRTGIQPQHF.

The chain has TRBV5-1 and TRBJ2-1; absent DNA, TCRdb's TRBD2 call cannot be checked. Per germline, CDR1 SGHRS and CDR2 YFSETQ. This CDR3 contains 13 residues. This CDR3 reads CASTEGSYNEQFF. Variable domain in full (rest from reference TRBV5-1 and TRBJ2-1): KAGVTQTPRYLIKTRGQQVTLSCSPISGHRSVSWYQQTPGQGLQFLFEYFSETQRNKGNFPGRFSGRQFSNSRSEMNVSTLELGDSALYLCASTEGSYNEQFFGPGTRLTVL.

The V call is TRBV4-1, the J call TRBJ2-2. The germline gives CDR1 MGHRA, CDR2 YSYEKL. The CDR3 covers 15 residues. CDR3 sequence: CASSQDKINTGELFF.

J is TRBJ2-2 and V is TRBV6-5; TCRdb outputs TRBD1, but without DNA this stays unchecked. The CDR3 spans 18 residues. CDR1 is MNHEY, CDR2 SVGAGI, per germline. The CDR3 reads CASSNTTGVSLNTGELFF.